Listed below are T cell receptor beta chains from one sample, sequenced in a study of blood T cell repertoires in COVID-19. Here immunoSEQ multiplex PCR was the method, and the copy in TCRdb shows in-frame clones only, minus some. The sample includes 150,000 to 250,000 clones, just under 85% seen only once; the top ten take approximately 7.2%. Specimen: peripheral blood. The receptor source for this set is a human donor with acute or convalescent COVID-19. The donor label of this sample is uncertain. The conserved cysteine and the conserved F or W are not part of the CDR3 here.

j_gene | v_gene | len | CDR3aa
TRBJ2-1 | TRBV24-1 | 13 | ATSAPLAGSQEQF
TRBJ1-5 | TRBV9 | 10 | ASSGGDQPQH
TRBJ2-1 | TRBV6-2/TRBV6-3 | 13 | ASSRTGGDYNEQF
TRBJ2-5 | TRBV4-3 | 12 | ASSQVSGQETQY
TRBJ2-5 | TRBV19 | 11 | ASSLQGVGTQY
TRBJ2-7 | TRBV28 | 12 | ASSLLGAIHEQY
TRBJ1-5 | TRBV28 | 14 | ASNSDRAGYPGAQH
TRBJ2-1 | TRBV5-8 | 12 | ARGSSVTYNEQF
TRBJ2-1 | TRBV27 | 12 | ASRRQVADNEQF
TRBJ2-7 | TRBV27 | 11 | ASSFAQTAKQY
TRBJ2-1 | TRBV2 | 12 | ASRMDRGRDEQF
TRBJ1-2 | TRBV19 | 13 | ASSRDTKSNYGYT
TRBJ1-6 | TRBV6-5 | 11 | ATWDRKISPLH
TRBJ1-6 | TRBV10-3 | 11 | AIRHASDSPLH
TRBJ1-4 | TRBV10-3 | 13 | AISEQQGTNEKLF
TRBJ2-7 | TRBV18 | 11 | ASRGLPSGEQY
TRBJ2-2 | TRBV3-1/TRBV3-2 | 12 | ASSPWGGTGELF
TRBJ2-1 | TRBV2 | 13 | ATGTSGKGLHEQF
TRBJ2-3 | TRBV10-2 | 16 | ASSDGTGGFGSTDTQY
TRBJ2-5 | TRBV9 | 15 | ASSGLAGSSGRETQY
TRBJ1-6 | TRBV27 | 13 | ASSLKGQGDSPLH
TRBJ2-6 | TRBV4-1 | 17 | ASSQQLVRVGAGANVLT
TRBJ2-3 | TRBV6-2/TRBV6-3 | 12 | ASTPPAGTDTQY
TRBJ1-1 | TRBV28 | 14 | ASSLAPGQGNTEAF
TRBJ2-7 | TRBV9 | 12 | ASSVSRDFYEQY
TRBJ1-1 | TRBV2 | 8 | ASRAEKAF
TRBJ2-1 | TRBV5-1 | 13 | ASSRLAGVENEQF
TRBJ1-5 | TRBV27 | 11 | ASSRELRQPQH
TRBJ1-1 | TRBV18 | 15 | ASSPTNGAAMNTEAF
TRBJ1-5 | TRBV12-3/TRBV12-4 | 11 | ASRQGFNQPQH